Following are 7 T cell receptor beta chains from one sample sequenced in a study of CD8 T cells in ankylosing spondylitis. What these receptors recognize is not known. General study results and limits: Ankylosing spondylitis blood appeared to be characterized by a TCR beta motif of under 10 highly homologous variants.

TCRdb called the 5' RACE reads again in MiXCR, with one record for every CDR3 protein. Of 700,000 to 850,000 distinct CDR3 sequences listed, roughly 12% were seen once; the top ten hold about 0.5%. The specimen sequenced was blood, either unsorted or a sorted T cell fraction (not recorded which). These receptors came from a male donor with ankylosing spondylitis.

This clonotype was observed a few times. The gene calls are TRBV20-1 and TRBJ1-1, with a tentative D call TRBD1 (5 bases). This CDR3 spans 11 amino acids. Germline V CDR1 and CDR2: DFQATT, SNEGSKA (reference sequence). The CDR3 region is CRPSGFTEAFF. The CDR3, as DNA: TGCAGACCCTCAGGGTTCACTGAAGCTTTCTTT.

This clonotype came up once. The rearrangement uses TRBV7-2 and TRBJ2-3, with unresolved D. From germline, CDR1 is SGHTA and CDR2 FQGNSA. V lost 5 bases and J lost 5, with 14 bases in between. CDR3 size: 14 residues. The CDR3 sequence: CASSARAPEDTQYF. CDR3 nucleotides: TGTGCCAGCAGCGCCCGGGCCCCAGAAGATACGCAGTATTTT.

The CDR3 bases are TGTGCCAGCCGATCCGAGCATTTTAGCAATCAGCCCCAGCATTTT. Amino acid sequence: CASRSEHFSNQPQHF. The rearrangement links TRBV5-5 to TRBJ1-5; D unclear. V shed 7 bases and J shed 0 bases, with 14 bases lying between them. The germline V gene encodes CDR1 SGHKS and CDR2 YYEKEE (reference sequence). This CDR3 is 15 amino acids long.

There are many counts of this clonotype. This chain uses TRBV4-3 with TRBJ1-1; D is unclear. Trimming shortened V by 4 bases and J by 4 bases, and 13 bases separated the two germline ends. The germline V gene encodes CDR1 LGHNA and CDR2 YSLEER. The CDR3 runs to 14 residues. The CDR3 DNA reads as TGCGCCAGCAGCCCGAGGATCGGGAGCACTGAAGCTTTCTTT. Translating it yields CASSPRIGSTEAFF.

This clonotype was seen only a few times. The V and J genes are TRBV12-3 or TRBV12-4 and TRBJ1-1, with D possibly being TRBD1 (6 bases). V was shortened by 1 base and J by 4 bases, with 10 bases between the two germline ends. The CDR3 runs to 14 residues. The DNA of the CDR3 is TGTGCCAGCAGTTTAGTCAGGGGAGTCACTGAAGCTTTCTTT. It translates to CASSLVRGVTEAFF.

The DNA for the CDR3 is TGTGCCAGCAGTTTTCCTAGCGGGAGGGCCCGTAATGAGCAGTTCTTC. It codes for CASSFPSGRARNEQFF. The rearrangement joins TRBV6-2 or TRBV6-3 to TRBJ2-1, with TRBD2 identical over 12 bases. Germline V gene data show CDR1 as MNHEY and CDR2 as SVGEGT. The CDR3 spans 16 residues. V trimming: 4 bases; J trimming: 7 bases; junction bases outside the gene matches: 8.

The CDR3 is CSADLDPTSGQFF. The DNA for the CDR3 is TGCAGTGCAGACCTAGACCCCACCTCTGGGCAGTTCTTC. The gene calls are TRBV20-1 and TRBJ2-1; no definite D call. The CDR3 runs 13 residues. V was trimmed by 6 bases and J by 12 bases, leaving 21 bases between them. CDR1 is DFQATT and CDR2 is SNEGSKA in the germline V gene (reference sequence).